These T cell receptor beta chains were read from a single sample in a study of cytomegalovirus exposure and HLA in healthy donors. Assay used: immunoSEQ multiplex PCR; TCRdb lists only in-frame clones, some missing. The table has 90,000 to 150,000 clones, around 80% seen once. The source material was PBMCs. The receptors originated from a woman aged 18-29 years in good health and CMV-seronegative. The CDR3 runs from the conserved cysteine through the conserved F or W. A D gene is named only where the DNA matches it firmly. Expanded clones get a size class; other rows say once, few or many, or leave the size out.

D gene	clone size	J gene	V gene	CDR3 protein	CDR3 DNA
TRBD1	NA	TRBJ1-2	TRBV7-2	CASSSGGTGVLGGYTF	TGTGCCAGCAGCTCGGGGGGGACAGGGGTGTTGGGTGGCTACACCTTC
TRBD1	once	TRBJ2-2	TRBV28	CASSLPGTGDTGELFF	TGTGCCAGCAGTTTACCCGGGACAGGGGATACCGGGGAGCTGTTTTTT
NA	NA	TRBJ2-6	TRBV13	CASSSAGMRWTNVLTF	TGTGCCAGCAGCTCAGCAGGCATGCGTTGGACCAACGTCCTGACTTTC
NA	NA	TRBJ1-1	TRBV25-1	CASSEFHEAFF	TGTGCCAGCAGTGAATTTCATGAAGCTTTCTTT
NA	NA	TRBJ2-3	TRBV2	CASRDWSHTDTQYF	TGTGCCAGCAGAGACTGGTCCCACACAGATACGCAGTATTTT
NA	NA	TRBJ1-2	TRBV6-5	CASSYLPRGNYGYTF	TGTGCCAGCAGTTACCTCCCTCGGGGGAACTATGGCTACACCTTC
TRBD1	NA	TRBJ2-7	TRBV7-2	CASSVTGVLEQYF	TGTGCCAGCAGCGTCACAGGGGTGCTCGAGCAGTACTTC
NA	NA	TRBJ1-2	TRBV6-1	CASSERGATNYGYTF	TGTGCCAGCAGTGAGCGCGGGGCTACTAACTATGGCTACACCTTC
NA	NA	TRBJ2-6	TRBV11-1	CASSPGFAGANGLTF	TGTGCCAGCAGCCCAGGGTTCGCTGGGGCCAACGGCCTGACTTTC
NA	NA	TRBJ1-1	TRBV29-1	CSVEYPSREAFF	TGCAGCGTTGAATACCCAAGCCGGGAAGCTTTCTTT
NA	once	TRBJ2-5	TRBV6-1	CASSEEEASHKTQYF	TGTGCCAGCAGTGAAGAGGAAGCTAGCCACAAGACCCAGTACTTC
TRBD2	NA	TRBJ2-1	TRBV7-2	CASSFPLAGGSSYNEQFF	TGTGCCAGCAGCTTCCCGCTAGCGGGGGGATCCTCCTACAATGAGCAGTTCTTC
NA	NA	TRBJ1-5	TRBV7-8	CASSLSMGRGNQPQHF	TGTGCCAGCAGCCTAAGTATGGGGCGAGGCAATCAGCCCCAGCATTTT
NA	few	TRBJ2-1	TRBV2	CASSEPLVIEQFF	TGTGCCAGCAGTGAGCCACTAGTTATTGAGCAGTTCTTC
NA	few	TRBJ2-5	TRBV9	CASSVGGSVETQYF	TGTGCCAGCAGCGTGGGCGGGTCGGTGGAGACCCAGTACTTC